This T cell receptor (beta chain) stems from a study of T cells after posttransplantation cyclophosphamide. Study observations and caveats: Later post-transplant blood repertoires were often dominated by donor CD8+ memory clones.

This clone was counted ten times or more. Its cognate antigen is unknown. The V and J ends lost 0 bases and 5 bases respectively, with 15 bases between them. CDR3 length: 15 amino acids. Looked up from germline, CDR1 is SGHRS and CDR2 is YFSETQ. The method was immunoSEQ multiplex PCR; TCRdb's version includes in-frame clones alone and lacks a portion of them. The sample gives 38,000 or so clones, none seen only once, and the top ten clones hold 2.5%. The clonotype was recovered from a man aged 50-59 years in good health, CMV-negative, and a related stem cell transplant donor. Specimen: PBMCs. The chain has TRBV5-1 and TRBJ2-7; tentatively, D is TRBD1 (6 bases). CDR3 protein: CASSLGNTGINEQYF. The CDR3, as DNA: TGCGCCAGCAGCTTGGGGAATACAGGGATTAACGAGCAGTACTTC.